A single sample is the source of the 29 T cell receptor beta chains below, sequenced in a study of blood T cell repertoires in COVID-19. Here immunoSEQ multiplex PCR was the method, and the copy in TCRdb shows in-frame clones only, minus some. The sample has about 170,000 clones, roughly 93% seen once. Sequences were obtained from peripheral blood. These receptor sequences come from a man in his late teens or twenties with COVID-19, enrolled during active disease.

In the case of this clone: At one end the junction does not follow the germline gene, possibly because of a read error. The rearrangement links TRBV4-3 to TRBJ1-4; D uncertain. CDR3 length equals 16 residues. CDR1 is LGHNA and CDR2 is YSLEER in the germline V gene. This CDR3 reads CASSLHYRSTNEKLLF. The CDR3 bases are TGCGCCAGCAGCCTACACTACCGGAGCACTAATGAAAAACTGCTTTTT.

The chain couples TRBV7-2 to TRBJ1-1; TRBD1 is a possible D gene (6 bases). The CDR3 is 13 residues long. Germline V gives CDR1 SGHTA, CDR2 FQGNSA. V was pared by 5 bases and J by 5 bases, with 12 bases between. The CDR3 reads CASSTGQSTEAFF. DNA of the CDR3: TGTGCCAGCAGCACCGGACAGAGTACTGAAGCTTTCTTT.

As for this clone: One end of the junction varies from germline; a read error may be responsible. The chain employs TRBV11-2 and TRBJ1-4, with D unclear. This CDR3 contains 12 residues. Germline values: CDR1 SGHAT, CDR2 FQNNGV. Written as DNA, the CDR3 is TGTGCCAGCAGCCTCGCCGGTCGAAAACTGCTTTTT. Translation gives CASSLAGRKLLF. The full variable domain, rest sourced from reference TRBV11-2 and TRBJ1-4, is EAGVAQSPRYKIIEKRQSVAFWCNPISGHATLYWYQQILGQGPKLLIQFQNNGVVDDSQLPKDRFSAERLKGVDSTLKIQPAKLEDSAVYLCASSLAGRKLLFGSGTQLSVL.

DNA of the CDR3: TGTGCCAGCAGCCTATCAGGGAATAGGCGTAACTATGGCTACACCTTC. This codes for CASSLSGNRRNYGYTF. The chain has TRBV5-4 and TRBJ1-2, with TRBD1 as a possible D gene (5 bases). The germline V gene encodes CDR1 SGHNT and CDR2 YYREEE (reference sequence). Trimming cost V 4 bases and J 1 base, with 17 bases left between them. The CDR3 spans 16 residues.

V and J are TRBV28 and TRBJ2-7, with 8 bases lining up with TRBD1. The CDR3 loop spans 17 amino acids. Per the germline V gene, CDR1 is MDHEN and CDR2 is SYDVKM. V lost 8 bases to trimming and J lost 0 bases; unmatched junction nucleotides: 15. The CDR3 reads CASARVAWDRSSYEQYF. CDR3 in DNA: TGTGCCAGCGCTAGAGTGGCTTGGGACAGGAGCTCCTACGAGCAGTACTTC.

V and J are TRBV11-2 and TRBJ2-7; 11 bases align to TRBD1. Trimming took 4 bases from V and 0 from J; bases not matched to a gene: 5. The germline V gene has CDR1 SGHAT and CDR2 FQNNGV. This CDR3 contains 16 residues. CDR3 sequence (DNA): TGTGCCAGCAGCTGGACAGGGGGCTCCCTCTCCTACGAGCAGTACTTC. Its protein product is CASSWTGGSLSYEQYF. The variable domain in full, completed from reference TRBV11-2 and TRBJ2-7, reads EAGVAQSPRYKIIEKRQSVAFWCNPISGHATLYWYQQILGQGPKLLIQFQNNGVVDDSQLPKDRFSAERLKGVDSTLKIQPAKLEDSAVYLCASSWTGGSLSYEQYFGPGTRLTVT.

The CDR3 bases are TGCGCCAGCAGCCTCGGGCCAGGGGCCTATGGCTACACCTTC. This codes for CASSLGPGAYGYTF. This rearrangement joins TRBV4-3 to TRBJ1-2; TRBD1 is a possible D gene (6 bases). Germline assignment: CDR1 LGHNA and CDR2 YSLEER. The CDR3 is 14 residues long. V gave up 4 bases and J gave up 4 bases, with 13 bases separating them.

The V gene is TRBV30, the J gene TRBJ1-2; 10 nucleotides match TRBD1. Germline V gene lookup returns CDR1 GTSNPN and CDR2 SVGIG (reference sequence). The CDR3 spans 14 residues. Trimming at V came to 3 bases and at J to 3 bases, leaving 4 bases not matched to a gene. The CDR3 bases are TGTGCCTGGAGCCCCGGGACAGGGGACTATGGCTACACCTTC. It codes for CAWSPGTGDYGYTF.

The chain employs TRBV2 and TRBJ2-7; 8 nucleotides match TRBD2. This CDR3 has 14 amino acids. Trimming cost V 8 bases and J 0 bases; bases outside gene matches: 6. The germline gives CDR1 SNHLY, CDR2 FYNNEI. The CDR3 DNA sequence: TGTGCCAGCGGTGGGGGACTAGGCTCCTACGAGCAGTACTTC. Amino acids: CASGGGLGSYEQYF.

This clone was counted once. This chain uses TRBV5-1 with TRBJ2-7; D is ambiguous. Germline V gene lookup returns CDR1 SGHRS and CDR2 YFSETQ. CDR3 size: 14 residues. V lost 0 bases to trimming and J lost 2 bases, with 9 bases between them. The CDR3 bases are TGCGCCAGCAGCTTGGGGCCACAAGCCTACGAGCAGTACTTC. Translated, it gives CASSLGPQAYEQYF.

V and J are TRBV3-1 (or the pseudogene TRBV3-2) and TRBJ2-3, with D possibly being TRBD2 (6 bases). Trimming stripped 8 bases from V and 4 bases from J, with 22 bases between. Germline CDR1 LGHDT, CDR2 YNNKEL (reference sequence). This CDR3 spans 16 amino acids. The CDR3 protein is CASLTPGDGPADTQYF. In DNA form, the CDR3 reads TGTGCCAGCTTAACCCCGGGAGACGGTCCGGCAGATACGCAGTATTTT.

The genes are TRBV5-6 and TRBJ1-1; TRBD1 might be the D (5 bases). Trimming removed 0 bases from V and 4 bases from J, with 7 bases in between. The CDR3 covers 13 residues. Germline CDR1 reads SGHDT; CDR2 reads YYEEEE. The CDR3 sequence: CASSLDRGTEAFF. CDR3 nucleotides: TGTGCCAGCAGCTTGGATAGGGGCACTGAAGCTTTCTTT.

The CDR3 DNA is TGTGCCAGCAGCTCAGGGGGCCTCTCCTACAATGAGCAGTTCTTC. Translation gives CASSSGGLSYNEQFF. The chain recombines TRBV7-3 with TRBJ2-1, with TRBD1 identical over 8 bases. Per the germline V gene, CDR1 is SGHTA and CDR2 is FQGTGA. The junction had 2 bases not matched to a gene; V was cut back by 4 bases and J by 0 bases. The CDR3 is made up of 15 amino acids.

A remark on this clone: One junction end disagrees with the germline gene, perhaps due to a read error. The chain couples TRBV2 to TRBJ1-4, with D hard to call. Germline V gene lookup returns CDR1 SNHLY and CDR2 FYNNEI. The CDR3 is 15 amino acids. The CDR3 sequence: CASGALGSANEKLLF. CDR3 coding DNA: TGTGCCAGCGGCGCACTAGGGTCGGCTAATGAAAAACTGCTTTTT.

The rearrangement joins TRBV5-1 to TRBJ2-5, with TRBD2 matching over 9 bases. J gave up 5 bases and V 4 bases, and 6 bases lay outside the gene matches. This CDR3 has 14 amino acids. Germline CDR1 reads SGHRS; CDR2 reads YFSETQ. The CDR3 region is CASSKGGGEETQYF. The CDR3 DNA reads TGCGCCAGCAGCAAAGGCGGGGGGGAGGAGACCCAGTACTTC.

This CDR3 is CASSSGLAGLPSGEQYF. The CDR3 nucleotides are TGTGCCAGCAGCTCGGGACTAGCGGGATTACCTTCGGGGGAGCAGTACTTC. The chain uses TRBV6-2 or TRBV6-3 and TRBJ2-7; 13 positions match TRBD2. V shed 6 bases, J shed 7 bases, and the junction held 15 bases outside the gene matches. Germline assignment: CDR1 MNHEY and CDR2 SVGEGT. CDR3 length equals 17 residues.

The V gene is TRBV19, the J gene TRBJ2-7; TRBD2 matches 8 bases. V trimming: 9 bases; J trimming: 4 bases; junction bases outside the gene matches: 2. Germline V gene lookup returns CDR1 LNHDA and CDR2 SQIVND (reference sequence). The CDR3 runs 11 residues. The CDR3 sequence: CASGGDYEQYF. As DNA, the CDR3 is TGTGCCAGCGGGGGGGATTACGAGCAGTACTTC.

This sequence joins TRBV4-1 and TRBJ2-7; D gene unclear. The CDR3 has 15 amino acids. V was clipped by 0 bases and J by 2 bases, with 11 bases between them. Germline V gene sequence: CDR1 MGHRA, CDR2 YSYEKL. The CDR3 here is CASSQDPGYTYEQYF. The CDR3 bases are TGCGCCAGCAGCCAAGATCCGGGTTACACCTACGAGCAGTACTTC.

The chain joins TRBV6-5 to TRBJ2-1; tentatively, D is TRBD2 (6 bases). From germline, CDR1 is MNHEY and CDR2 SVGAGI. With 5 bases removed from V and 4 bases from J, the gap between germline ends came to 6 bases. The CDR3 totals 12 residues. CDR3 DNA sequence: TGTGCCAGCAGTCTAGCGTACAATGAGCAGTTCTTC. This encodes CASSLAYNEQFF.

As regards this clone: Other DNA sequences from this sample encode an identical CDR3 as well. V gene TRBV24-1 combines with J gene TRBJ1-1, with a possible D match to TRBD1 (6 bases). This CDR3 is 12 amino acids long. Germline V gene data show CDR1 as KGHDR and CDR2 as SFDVKD. Between the trimmed V and J ends, which lost 5 bases and 4 bases, there was a span of 7 bases. CDR3 DNA sequence: TGTGCCACCAGTGGAGGGGGCACTGAAGCTTTCTTT. It yields the protein CATSGGGTEAFF.

Here the CDR3 reads CASSPPTGRDEQFF. CDR3 in DNA: TGTGCCAGCTCACCACCCACAGGGAGGGATGAGCAGTTCTTC. The chain has TRBV18 and TRBJ2-1; perhaps TRBD2 as D (7 bases). The CDR3 length is 14 residues. V lost 0 bases and J lost 8, with 11 bases in between. Germline CDR1 reads KGHSH; CDR2 reads LQKENI. Full variable domain (rest looked up from reference TRBV18 and TRBJ2-1): NAGVMQNPRHLVRRRGQEARLRCSPMKGHSHVYWYRQLPEEGLKFMVYLQKENIIDESGMPKERFSAEFPKEGPSILRIQQVVRGDSAAYFCASSPPTGRDEQFFGPGTRLTVL.

This sequence joins TRBV27 and TRBJ2-2, with 10 bases aligning to TRBD1. Germline V lookup: CDR1 MNHEY, CDR2 SMNVEV (reference sequence). V dropped 1 base and J dropped 9; count of bases not matched to a gene: 8. This CDR3 has 16 residues. This CDR3 reads CASSLYGTGVVRELFF. The CDR3 DNA sequence: TGTGCCAGCAGTTTATATGGGACAGGGGTAGTCAGGGAGCTGTTTTTT.

The rearrangement joins TRBV3-1 (or the pseudogene TRBV3-2) to TRBJ2-7; 8 bases align to TRBD2. This CDR3 is 15 amino acids long. CDR1 is LGHDT, CDR2 YNNKEL, per germline (reference sequence). The V segment lost 0 bases and the J segment 3 bases; nucleotides outside the gene matches: 4. The CDR3 region has the DNA TGTGCCAGCAGCCAAGAAGCGGGAGTATACTACGAGCAGTACTTC. This codes for CASSQEAGVYYEQYF.

The gene calls are TRBV21-1 and TRBJ2-7; the DNA was not compared with TRBD2, the D call given in the table. TRBV21-1 is described as a pseudogene. The CDR3 covers 14 residues. The CDR3 loop is CASSIYRRAREQYF. In nucleotides, the CDR3 is TGTGCCAGCAGCATCTACAGGAGGGCTAGGGAGCAGTACTTC.

The rearrangement uses TRBV19 and TRBJ1-5, with a weak D call TRBD1 (6 bases). Germline assignment: CDR1 LNHDA and CDR2 SQIVND (reference sequence). The CDR3 contains 15 residues. The V and J ends lost 1 base and 5 bases respectively, with 12 bases between them. CDR3 residues: CASSIARGSDQPQHF. CDR3 sequence (DNA): TGTGCCAGTAGTATAGCGAGGGGGAGCGATCAGCCCCAGCATTTT.

With respect to this clone: Other DNA sequences in this sample translate to the same CDR3. The chain uses TRBV19 and TRBJ2-7; D is unresolved. V was clipped by 1 base and J by 2 bases, with 6 bases between them. Per germline, CDR1 LNHDA and CDR2 SQIVND (reference sequence). This CDR3 contains 13 residues. The CDR3 coding sequence is TGTGCCAGTAGTATAGGGCTGGCCTACGAGCAGTACTTC. This translates into CASSIGLAYEQYF.

The V and J genes are TRBV4-3 and TRBJ2-1, with 8 bases that match TRBD2. Germline lookup yields CDR1 LGHNA and CDR2 YSLEER. The trim removed 1 base at V and 8 bases at J, leaving 4 bases unmatched. The CDR3 covers 14 residues. The CDR3 region is CASSQGTSSYEQFF. The CDR3 nucleotides are TGCGCCAGCAGCCAAGGGACTAGCTCCTATGAGCAGTTCTTC.

The table lists this clone with a count of one. The genes are TRBV15 and TRBJ1-5, with D hard to call. Germline V gene lookup returns CDR1 LNHNV and CDR2 YYDKDF (reference sequence). Trimming removed 6 bases from V and 5 bases from J, with 11 bases in between. The CDR3 runs 13 residues. The CDR3 DNA reads TGTGCCACCAGGACATCCCCCGATCAGCCCCAGCATTTT. It specifies CATRTSPDQPQHF.

Of note for this clone: The CDR3 ends on some other residue instead of the conserved phenylalanine or tryptophan, so this is likely a read error. No DNA is shown, since the ends of the CDR3 on it are uncertain; the CDR3 is the one TCRdb lists. The CDR3 here is CARSPPGQASVG. The chain couples TRBV5-3 to TRBJ1-1; the table's D gene call, TRBD1, was not cross checked with the DNA. TRBV5-3 is an ORF, with its function uncertain. The CDR3 contains 12 residues when both ends are counted.